Detailed here is one T cell receptor (beta chain). In the study's own analysis: Amplified reference gene primers provided the basis for estimating nucleated cell counts. The protocol was immunoSEQ multiplex PCR, while the TCRdb copy is restricted to in-frame clones and leaves out a portion. V and J calls and clone size are as listed in that table; D and trimming were resolved from the DNA. The sample holds some 77,000 clones, 85% to 90% seen once. This CDR3 comprises 16 residues. V was cut by 0 bases and J by 7 bases, with 16 bases left in between. Germline V CDR1 and CDR2: SGDLS, YYNGEE. This sample was taken from a study of blood T cell repertoires in COVID-19. Study-level background: The origin of the acute and convalescent COVID-19 samples was the United States, Italy and Spain.

Sequencing used peripheral blood. The clonotype comes from a woman older than 75 with active or convalescent COVID-19. The chain is built from TRBV9 and TRBJ2-2; the D gene is possibly TRBD1 (6 bases). The CDR3 nucleotides are TGTGCCAGCAGCGTAGTGGATGGGGGCGCGGGCGGGGAGCTGTTTTTT. It yields the protein CASSVVDGGAGGELFF.